Below are 13 T cell receptor beta chains sequenced from a single sample in a study of vaccination effects on CD4 cells after COVID-19. Which antigens these TCRs recognize remains unknown. The assay was immunoSEQ multiplex PCR, and TCRdb's table has in-frame clones only and misses some. The profile shows approximately 58,000 clones, about 74% of them singletons. Investigators separated out CD4+ T cells once less than 11 days of culture had passed. This specimen consisted of CD4+ T cells from PBMCs cultured without peptide, obtained before COVID-19 vaccination. The receptors here all came from a human donor who received a COVID-19 vaccine.

This rearrangement joins TRBV5-4 to TRBJ2-3; 11 bases line up with TRBD2. In germline, CDR1 is SGHNT, CDR2 YYREEE (reference sequence). With 4 bases clipped from V and 3 bases from J, the junction kept 10 bases outside the gene matches. The CDR3 runs 17 residues. The CDR3 spells CASSPGTSGILTDTQYF. The CDR3 bases are TGTGCCAGCAGCCCCGGGACTAGCGGAATTCTAACAGATACGCAGTATTTT.

For the CDR3, the DNA is TGTGCCAGCAATAATGGGGACGTACGCTTGTCCGTC. It specifies CASNNGDVRLSV. The chain is built from TRBV6-4 and TRBJ2-7; either TRBD1 or TRBD2 may fit D (5 bases each). Looked up from germline, CDR1 is MRHNA and CDR2 is SNTAGT. The CDR3 is made up of 12 amino acids.

A few counts support this clone. CDR3 protein: CASSLGIVAANEKLFF. The CDR3 DNA sequence: TGCGCCAGCAGCTTGGGGATTGTTGCGGCTAATGAAAAACTGTTTTTT. The chain combines TRBV5-1 with TRBJ1-4; D call uncertain. V was cut by 0 bases and J by 3 bases, with 12 bases left in between. Germline-derived CDR1 and CDR2 are SGHRS and YFSETQ. CDR3 length equals 16 residues.

The chain recombines TRBV19 with TRBJ1-1; weak D call: TRBD1 (5 bases). The CDR3 totals 13 residues. Trimming removed 3 bases from V and 6 bases from J, with 11 bases in between. Germline V gene sequence: CDR1 LNHDA, CDR2 SQIVND (reference sequence). CDR3 loop: CASSIPGRAEAFF. In nucleotides, the CDR3 is TGTGCCAGTAGTATCCCAGGGAGGGCTGAAGCTTTCTTT. The full variable domain, its missing parts supplied by reference TRBV19 and TRBJ1-1, is DGGITQSPKYLFRKEGQNVTLSCEQNLNHDAMYWYRQDPGQGLRLIYYSQIVNDFQKGDIAEGYSVSREKKESFPLTVTSAQKNPTAFYLCASSIPGRAEAFFGQGTRLTVV.

The chain employs TRBV5-4 and TRBJ1-6; 11 nucleotides agree with TRBD1. V lost 4 bases, J lost 7 bases, and 4 bases stayed unmatched. The CDR3 has 15 residues. From germline, CDR1 is SGHNT and CDR2 YYREEE (reference sequence). The CDR3 nucleotides read TGTGCCAGCAGCAAAGGGACAGGGGGGAATTCACCCCTCCACTTT. It encodes CASSKGTGGNSPLHF.

The chain has TRBV7-3 and TRBJ2-7, with D tentatively TRBD1 (6 bases). Trimming left V 2 bases short and J 1 base short, with 15 bases between. Per germline, CDR1 SGHTA and CDR2 FQGTGA. The length of the CDR3 is 16 residues. The CDR3 DNA reads TGTGCCAGCAGCTTATGGAGACAGGTCCCTTCCTACGAGCAGTACGTC. Its translation: CASSLWRQVPSYEQYV.

Of note for this clone: Other DNA sequences in this sample translate to the same CDR3. V and J are TRBV28 and TRBJ1-2; 7 nucleotides align to TRBD1. The CDR3 is made up of 15 amino acids. With V trimmed by 5 bases and J by 0 bases, 6 bases remained unmatched. Germline V gene sequence: CDR1 MDHEN, CDR2 SYDVKM. The CDR3 DNA sequence: TGTGCCAGCAGTACCCCCGGGACAGCTAACTATGGCTACACCTTC. It is translated as CASSTPGTANYGYTF.

This clone was detected a few times. The chain combines TRBV2 with TRBJ1-5, with a tentative D call TRBD1 (6 bases). In germline, CDR1 is SNHLY, CDR2 FYNNEI. CDR3 length equals 16 residues. Between the trimmed V and J ends, which lost 5 bases and 0 bases, there was a span of 14 bases. The CDR3 sequence is CASSSPGQDSNQPQHF. CDR3 DNA: TGTGCCAGCAGTAGCCCGGGACAAGATAGCAATCAGCCCCAGCATTTT.

This clone has more than one count but fewer than ten. The J gene is TRBJ1-6, the V gene TRBV7-2, with D maybe TRBD1 (5 bases). Germline CDR1 reads SGHTA; CDR2 reads FQGNSA. This CDR3 contains 14 residues. V shed 3 bases and J shed 9 bases, with 12 bases lying between them. CDR3 nucleotide sequence: TGTGCCAGCAGCTTGAGGGAGGGGTCTTCACCCCTCCACTTT. It translates to CASSLREGSSPLHF. Full variable domain (rest looked up from reference TRBV7-2 and TRBJ1-6): GAGVSQSPSNKVTEKGKDVELRCDPISGHTALYWYRQSLGQGLEFLIYFQGNSAPDKSGLPSDRFSAERTGGSVSTLTIQRTQQEDSAVYLCASSLREGSSPLHFGNGTRLTVT.

The V gene is TRBV28, the J gene TRBJ2-7; 9 bases fit TRBD1. The V and J ends lost 5 bases and 3 bases, in that order; junction bases with no gene match: 8. From germline, CDR1 is MDHEN and CDR2 SYDVKM. The CDR3 runs 15 residues. Written as DNA, the CDR3 is TGTGCCAGCAGTGGGGGACAGGGTGGCTACTACGAGCAGTACGTC. This translates into CASSGGQGGYYEQYV.

This chain uses TRBV4-3 with TRBJ1-2; perhaps TRBD1 as D (6 bases). V was cut by 0 bases and J by 8 bases, with 16 bases left in between. Germline V gives CDR1 LGHNA, CDR2 YSLEER. The CDR3 runs to 15 residues. The CDR3: CASSQDRVGGWGYTF. The CDR3 nucleotides read TGCGCCAGCAGCCAAGATCGGGTCGGGGGCTGGGGCTACACCTTC.

In this sample, this clone turned up a few times. The chain couples TRBV18 to TRBJ2-7; a possible D gene is TRBD2 (5 bases). The V gene lost 2 bases and the J gene lost 6 bases, with 11 bases spanning the gap. Germline CDR1 reads KGHSH; CDR2 reads LQKENI. This CDR3 region has 13 residues. CDR3 protein: CASSPTPEGEQYV. The CDR3 DNA sequence: TGTGCCAGCTCACCAACTCCAGAGGGCGAGCAGTACGTC.

This rearrangement joins TRBV10-1 to TRBJ2-5; 14 bases fit TRBD2. The trim removed 4 bases at V and 3 bases at J, leaving 1 base unmatched. The germline CDR1 and CDR2 sequences are WNHNN and SYGVQD (reference sequence). The length of the CDR3 is 15 residues. The CDR3 DNA follows: TGCGCCAGCAGTGCGACTAGCGGGGGGGAAGAGACCCAGTACTTC. Its translation is CASSATSGGEETQYF.